The 26 T cell receptor beta chains below all came from one sample that was sequenced in a study of T cell responses to AZD1222 COVID-19 vaccine. Repertoires were generated with immunoSEQ multiplex PCR, while TCRdb's copy carries only in-frame clones and drops some. The repertoire holds around 110,000 clones, with roughly 91% as singletons. The sample in question was peripheral blood, obtained 28 days after the second AZD1222 dose. The receptors originated from an adult who received the AZD1222 COVID-19 vaccine.

This rearrangement joins TRBV19 to TRBJ1-2; tentative D call: TRBD1 (5 bases). Looked up from germline, CDR1 is LNHDA and CDR2 is SQIVND (reference sequence). Trimming cost V 10 bases and J 4 bases, with 16 bases left between them. The length of the CDR3 is 13 residues. For the CDR3, the DNA is TGTGCCACCGGATCCGGGACCTCCTATGGCTACACCTTC. This codes for CATGSGTSYGYTF.

The J gene is TRBJ1-1, the V gene TRBV6-5; D may be TRBD1 (5 bases). This CDR3 comprises 14 residues. Trimming removed 2 bases from V and 0 bases from J, with 7 bases in between. Germline CDR1 MNHEY, CDR2 SVGAGI. CDR3 coding DNA: TGTGCCAGCAGTTACCAGGGAGTGAACACTGAAGCTTTCTTT. Encoded protein: CASSYQGVNTEAFF.

The chain uses TRBV7-9 and TRBJ1-2, with a tentative D call TRBD1 (5 bases). V lost 5 bases and J lost 4, with 17 bases in between. The V gene's germline CDR1 is SEHNR and CDR2 FQNEAQ (reference sequence). This CDR3 has 15 amino acids. CDR3 loop: CASSPSQGGIYGYTF. The CDR3 DNA follows: TGTGCCAGCAGCCCGTCTCAGGGTGGGATCTATGGCTACACCTTC.

V and J are TRBV7-2 and TRBJ2-1, with D tentatively TRBD2 (5 bases). CDR1 is SGHTA and CDR2 is FQGNSA in the germline V gene. V lost 7 bases and J lost 6, with 16 bases in between. The CDR3 loop spans 14 amino acids. The CDR3 loop is CASTHGEYSNEQFF. The CDR3 bases are TGTGCCAGCACCCACGGGGAGTACAGCAATGAGCAGTTCTTC.

The genes are TRBV4-3 and TRBJ2-3; 10 nucleotides agree with TRBD2. This CDR3 is 17 amino acids long. The junction had 6 bases not matched to a gene; V was cut back by 1 base and J by 2 bases. CDR1 and CDR2 from the germline V gene are LGHNA and YSLEER. Here the CDR3 reads CASSQAVAGGLTDTQYF. The CDR3 DNA reads TGCGCCAGCAGCCAAGCCGTAGCGGGGGGTCTCACAGATACGCAGTATTTT.

This clone was counted a few times. This chain joins TRBV7-6 and TRBJ1-4, with a tentative D call TRBD1 (6 bases). The CDR3 spans 21 residues. Germline CDR1 SGHVS, CDR2 FNYEAQ. The V and J ends lost 4 bases and 5 bases respectively, with 32 bases between them. The CDR3 is CASSSTGTSAFMSAVNEKLFF. The CDR3 nucleotides are TGTGCCAGCAGCTCAACCGGGACATCAGCCTTCATGTCTGCGGTAAATGAAAAACTGTTTTTT.

CDR3 residues: CSVVVREGYEQYF. For the CDR3, the DNA is TGCAGCGTCGTGGTCAGGGAAGGCTACGAGCAGTACTTC. The gene calls are TRBV29-1 and TRBJ2-7; possibly TRBD1 for D (5 bases). There are 13 residues in the CDR3. The germline CDR1 and CDR2 sequences are SQVTM and ANQGSEA. Trimming removed 6 bases at V and 3 bases at J, with 15 bases between.

The J gene is TRBJ2-7, the V gene TRBV11-2; perhaps TRBD1 as D (5 bases). Trimming cost V 0 bases and J 0 bases, with 15 bases left between them. There are 17 residues in the CDR3. From germline, CDR1 is SGHAT and CDR2 FQNNGV. CDR3 DNA: TGTGCCAGCAGCTTAGATCAGGGCAGTTGGAGCTCCTACGAGCAGTACTTC. It translates to CASSLDQGSWSSYEQYF.

This chain uses TRBV7-9 with TRBJ2-7, with a weak D call TRBD2 (6 bases). The CDR3 spans 16 residues. V was shortened by 2 bases and J by 2 bases, with 16 bases between the two germline ends. CDR1 SEHNR and CDR2 FQNEAQ come from the germline V gene (reference sequence). The CDR3 DNA reads TGTGCCAGCAGCTTATGGCCCGGGACTCCCGCCTACGAGCAGTACTTC. It translates to CASSLWPGTPAYEQYF.

The table lists this clone with a few counts. CDR3 sequence reads: CATSDWDRGSYEQYF. For the CDR3, the DNA is TGTGCCACCAGTGATTGGGACAGGGGCTCCTACGAGCAGTACTTC. The V and J genes are TRBV24-1 and TRBJ2-7; the match to TRBD1 covers 10 bases. J lost 0 bases, V lost 2 bases, and 0 bases had no gene match. CDR3 length: 15 amino acids. Germline loops: CDR1 KGHDR, CDR2 SFDVKD.

The genes are TRBV6-5 and TRBJ1-5; D ambiguous. The ends were cut back, 2 bases at V and 2 bases at J, with 4 bases in the middle. CDR3 size: 13 residues. CDR1 is MNHEY and CDR2 is SVGAGI in the germline V gene. In DNA, the CDR3 is TGTGCCAGCAGTTACGGTCGCAATCAGCCCCAGCATTTT. Translated, it gives CASSYGRNQPQHF.

V and J are TRBV6-2 or TRBV6-3 and TRBJ2-7; possibly TRBD1 or TRBD2 for D (5 bases each). This CDR3 spans 14 amino acids. Germline CDR1 MNHEY, CDR2 SVGEGT. Trimming cost V 5 bases and J 5 bases, with 16 bases left between them. The CDR3 sequence: CASSPRVAGNEQYF. The CDR3 coding sequence is TGTGCCAGCAGTCCGCGGGTTGCAGGGAACGAGCAGTACTTC.

CDR3 bases: TGTGCCAGCAGCCACTCCGGGACTAGATATGCGAATGAGCAGTTCTTC. Translation gives CASSHSGTRYANEQFF. V gene TRBV14 combines with J gene TRBJ2-1; 8 bases map to TRBD2. J gave up 7 bases and V 3 bases, and 11 bases lay outside the gene matches. The germline V gene has CDR1 SGHDN and CDR2 FVKESK. CDR3 size: 16 residues.

This rearrangement joins TRBV23-1 to TRBJ2-7; D gene ambiguous. TRBV23-1 is filed as an ORF, its function uncertain. The CDR3 contains 15 residues. Trimming pared 1 base from V and 5 bases from J, leaving 15 bases between. CDR3 amino acids: CASSQYPLRKNEQYF. In DNA, the CDR3 is TGCGCCAGCAGTCAATATCCTCTTCGGAAGAACGAGCAGTACTTC.

The V call is TRBV4-1, the J call TRBJ2-2; 10 positions match TRBD2. CDR3 length equals 18 residues. Germline V lookup: CDR1 MGHRA, CDR2 YSYEKL. V shed 0 bases and J 4 bases; nucleotides not matched to a gene: 8. CDR3 sequence (DNA): TGCGCCAGCAGCCAAGACACCTCTCTAGCGGGGGCCACCGGGGAGCTGTTTTTT. Amino acid sequence: CASSQDTSLAGATGELFF.

J is TRBJ2-1 and V is TRBV7-3, with 8 bases lining up with TRBD2. V gave up 5 bases and J gave up 2 bases; unmatched junction bases: 11. CDR3 length: 17 residues. CDR1 is SGHTA and CDR2 is FQGTGA in the germline V gene. The CDR3 spells CASSPKSTTSAYNEQFF. The CDR3 DNA reads as TGTGCCAGCAGCCCTAAATCGACGACTAGCGCCTACAATGAGCAGTTCTTC.

J is TRBJ2-1 and V is TRBV18; unclear D gene. CDR3 length equals 12 residues. CDR1 and CDR2 (germline): KGHSH, LQKENI. Trimming stripped 2 bases from V and 7 bases from J, with 6 bases between. The CDR3, as DNA: TGTGCCAGCTCACCAGGAAGAAATGAGCAGTTCTTC. Amino acids: CASSPGRNEQFF.

The chain joins TRBV10-3 to TRBJ1-4; D remains ambiguous. CDR3 length equals 13 residues. The V gene's germline CDR1 is ENHRY and CDR2 SYGVKD. Trimming stripped 4 bases from V and 3 bases from J, with 6 bases between. The CDR3 DNA reads as TGTGCCATCAGTGGTGGGGCTAATGAAAAACTGTTTTTT. This sequence encodes CAISGGANEKLFF.

This sequence joins TRBV7-2 and TRBJ1-4; 8 bases match TRBD1. This CDR3 region has 15 residues. Germline assignment: CDR1 SGHTA and CDR2 FQGNSA. After removal of 4 bases from V and 7 bases from J, the junction contained 8 bases not matched to a gene. The CDR3 coding sequence is TGTGCCAGCAGCTCCCAGGGGGCGAAGAGTGAAAAACTGTTTTTT. This sequence encodes CASSSQGAKSEKLFF.

J is TRBJ2-2 and V is TRBV19, with unresolved D. The CDR3 sequence is 15 residues long. Germline V lookup: CDR1 LNHDA, CDR2 SQIVND (reference sequence). Trimming took off 6 bases at V and 1 base at J, with 12 bases between the two ends. CDR3 nucleotides: TGTGCCAGTAGATATGACTTGAGGAACACCGGGGAGCTGTTTTTT. Translated: CASRYDLRNTGELFF. Full variable domain (rest looked up from reference TRBV19 and TRBJ2-2): DGGITQSPKYLFRKEGQNVTLSCEQNLNHDAMYWYRQDPGQGLRLIYYSQIVNDFQKGDIAEGYSVSREKKESFPLTVTSAQKNPTAFYLCASRYDLRNTGELFFGEGSRLTVL.

This clone has just one count. The V gene is TRBV12-3 or TRBV12-4, the J gene TRBJ2-7; no firm D call. The CDR3 is made up of 11 amino acids. The V end lost 5 bases, the J end lost 3 bases, and 5 bases lay between the germline ends. The CDR3 spells CASSQDYEQYF. The CDR3 nucleotides read TGTGCCAGCAGTCAGGACTACGAGCAGTACTTC.

This sequence joins TRBV5-1 and TRBJ2-7; 10 bases align to TRBD2. With 4 bases clipped from V and 5 bases from J, the junction kept 9 bases outside the gene matches. Germline V gives CDR1 SGHRS, CDR2 YFSETQ. The CDR3 has 15 amino acids. The CDR3: CASSTDGTSVDEQYF. CDR3 sequence (DNA): TGCGCCAGCAGCACGGACGGGACTAGCGTCGACGAGCAGTACTTC.

This chain links TRBV7-9 with TRBJ2-7, with D hard to call. The CDR3 covers 15 residues. Germline V CDR1 and CDR2: SEHNR, FQNEAQ (reference sequence). Trimming pared 0 bases from V and 6 bases from J, leaving 15 bases between. This CDR3 reads CASSLASEYLGEQYF. In nucleotides, the CDR3 is TGTGCCAGCAGCTTAGCTTCCGAGTACCTGGGCGAGCAGTACTTC. Using reference TRBV7-9 and TRBJ2-7 for the parts outside the CDR3, the full variable domain is DTGVSQNPRHKITKRGQNVTFRCDPISEHNRLYWYRQTLGQGPEFLTYFQNEAQLEKSRLLSDRFSAERPKGSFSTLEIQRTEQGDSAMYLCASSLASEYLGEQYFGPGTRLTVT.

This rearrangement joins TRBV5-4 to TRBJ2-1; tentatively, D is TRBD1 or TRBD2 (5 bases each). This CDR3 spans 16 amino acids. Per the germline V gene, CDR1 is SGHNT and CDR2 is YYREEE (reference sequence). Between the trimmed V and J ends, which lost 7 bases and 0 bases, there was a span of 17 bases. In nucleotides, the CDR3 is TGTGCCAGCGGCGAAGGGACGGGGAGCTCCTACAATGAGCAGTTCTTC. This gives the protein CASGEGTGSSYNEQFF.

The rearrangement uses TRBV5-4 and TRBJ2-1, with 9 bases that match TRBD1. V trimming: 4 bases; J trimming: 1 base; junction bases outside the gene matches: 9. Germline V gene data show CDR1 as SGHNT and CDR2 as YYREEE (reference sequence). The CDR3 is 17 amino acids. The CDR3 protein is CASSGKPGQGSYNEQFF. DNA of the CDR3: TGTGCCAGCAGCGGAAAACCGGGACAGGGATCCTACAATGAGCAGTTCTTC.

This clone was detected only once. The chain joins TRBV11-2 to TRBJ1-5, with D maybe TRBD1 (5 bases). Deletions cut 5 bases from V and 5 bases from J, with 10 bases between. The germline V gene has CDR1 SGHAT and CDR2 FQNNGV. The CDR3 is 13 residues long. DNA of the CDR3: TGTGCCAGCAGCGCCCAGGGACATCAGCCCCAGCATTTT. Protein: CASSAQGHQPQHF.